Following are 26 T cell receptor beta chains from one sample sequenced in a study of glioma-infiltrating T cells (dated by TCRdb to about 2016). This sample was sequenced with an Illumina MiSeq. TCR alpha and beta CDR3 regions were amplified with the iRepertoire nested amplicon-rescue multiplex PCR (arm-PCR) platform from RNA. TCRdb cleaned the public reads at Q25 with fastp, built clones with MiXCR and kept in-frame beta chains. CDR3 protein sequences are deduplicated, and each keeps its most common genes and DNA. This sample has under 200,000 distinct CDR3 sequences in its table, and around 40% of those were observed once. Roughly 5.2% of the sample rests with the top ten. Sequencing was done on a sample of glioma tissue, nonneoplastic brain tissue, or PBMCs (not recorded which). Source of these receptors: a human donor with low-grade glioma or glioblastoma, undergoing nonglioma brain surgery, or in good health (not recorded which).

The genes are TRBV19 and TRBJ2-6; 9 positions match TRBD1. V dropped 6 bases and J dropped 4; count of bases not matched to a gene: 13. CDR1 LNHDA and CDR2 SQIVND come from the germline V gene (reference sequence). This CDR3 contains 18 residues. CDR3 sequence (DNA): TGTGCCAGTAGGAGACCGGGACAGGGAATTCGAGGGGCCAACGTCCTGACTTTC. Translation: CASRRPGQGIRGANVLTF.

Notes on this clonotype: The missing conserved phenylalanine or tryptophan at the end of this CDR3 makes a read error likely. The DNA of the CDR3 is TGTGCCAGCAGCGGGACTAGCGGGAGCTACGAGCAGTTCTTA. Amino acid sequence: CASSGTSGSYEQFL. V and J are TRBV11-1 and TRBJ2-1, with TRBD2 matching over 14 bases. CDR1 and CDR2 from the germline V gene are SGHAT and FQDESV (reference sequence). The ends lost 5 bases at V and 10 bases at J; junction bases unmatched: 4. The CDR3 is 14 residues long.

The table lists this clonotype with many counts. This rearrangement joins TRBV2 to TRBJ2-1, with TRBD2 identical over 8 bases. The CDR3 contains 14 residues. CDR1 is SNHLY, CDR2 FYNNEI, per germline. The V segment lost 6 bases and the J segment 3 bases; nucleotides outside the gene matches: 4. The CDR3 DNA reads TGTGCCAGCAGGGGACTAGAGAACTACAATGAGCAGTTCTTC. It specifies CASRGLENYNEQFF.

On this clonotype itself: A read error may be the cause here, since a much bigger clone is one base away. J is TRBJ2-5 and V is TRBV28; D perhaps matches TRBD1 (6 bases). The CDR3 length is 14 residues. Trimming removed 6 bases from V and 4 bases from J, with 15 bases in between. CDR1 MDHEN and CDR2 SYDVKM come from the germline V gene. The chain's CDR3 is CASSPGRTAETQYF. The CDR3 DNA reads as TGTGCCAGCAGCCCTGGAAGGACAGCAGAGACCCAGTACTTC.

This clonotype was detected ten times or more. The rearrangement joins TRBV28 to TRBJ2-7; D is unresolved. Per germline, CDR1 MDHEN and CDR2 SYDVKM. The CDR3 is 14 amino acids. V lost 6 bases and J 2 bases, leaving 14 bases between the germline ends. CDR3 nucleotides: TGTGCCAGCAGACACCGACATCCTACCTACGAGCAGTACTTC. Translation: CASRHRHPTYEQYF.

This clonotype was counted at least ten times. The chain carries TRBV6-1 and TRBJ2-5, with unresolved D. Per germline, CDR1 MNHNS and CDR2 SASEGT. The CDR3 loop spans 13 amino acids. The germline V and J ends were trimmed by 6 bases and 2 bases, with 10 bases remaining between them. CDR3 sequence reads: CASRPPGQETQYF. In DNA form, the CDR3 reads TGTGCCAGCAGGCCGCCCGGGCAAGAGACCCAGTACTTC.

This clonotype appeared a few times. This chain connects TRBV18 to TRBJ1-5; 7 bases agree with TRBD1. V shed 6 bases and J 4 bases; nucleotides not matched to a gene: 6. This CDR3 is built from 14 residues. Germline V gene data show CDR1 as KGHSH and CDR2 as LQKENI. The CDR3 bases are TGTGCCAGCTCGTCCGGGACAGCTAATCAGCCCCAGCATTTT. This encodes CASSSGTANQPQHF.

This clonotype was seen more than once but under ten times. The CDR3 protein is CASTSVNNEQFF. The CDR3 coding sequence is TGTGCCAGTACTAGCGTAAACAATGAGCAGTTCTTC. The genes are TRBV19 and TRBJ2-1, with a tentative D call TRBD2 (6 bases). This CDR3 spans 12 amino acids. Germline values: CDR1 LNHDA, CDR2 SQIVND (reference sequence). Trimming took 7 bases from V and 5 from J, leaving 9 bases between them.

In its sample, this clonotype was seen once. The chain links TRBV2 to TRBJ1-2; tentatively, D is TRBD1 (5 bases). CDR3 length: 13 amino acids. V was clipped by 5 bases and J by 8 bases, with 15 bases between them. Germline lookup yields CDR1 SNHLY and CDR2 FYNNEI. The CDR3 spells CASSTDSSVGYTF. The CDR3, as DNA: TGTGCCAGCAGTACCGACAGTTCCGTGGGCTACACCTTC.

The V and J genes are TRBV19 and TRBJ2-2, with D unresolved. This CDR3 spans 14 amino acids. Germline CDR1 is LNHDA and CDR2 is SQIVND (reference sequence). Trimming took 3 bases from V and 5 from J, leaving 10 bases between them. The CDR3, as DNA: TGTGCCAGTAGTATTTCTACAGAAACCGGGGAGCTGTTTTTT. Translating it yields CASSISTETGELFF.

There are a few counts of this clonotype. The chain couples TRBV12-3 or TRBV12-4 to TRBJ1-5, with 8 bases that match TRBD1. The CDR3 spans 13 residues. The V segment lost 8 bases and the J segment 5 bases; nucleotides outside the gene matches: 5. CDR3 DNA: TGTGCCAGCCGGGGGACAGGAGATCAGCCCCAGCATTTT. Encoded protein: CASRGTGDQPQHF.

About this clonotype: With a much larger clone just one base away, this may be a read error. The conserved final phenylalanine or tryptophan is absent from the CDR3, which likely points to a read error. The chain couples TRBV6-1 to TRBJ2-5; 7 nucleotides match TRBD2. The length of the CDR3 is 14 residues. Germline V gene sequence: CDR1 MNHNS, CDR2 SASEGT. J lost 4 bases, V lost 6 bases, and 8 bases had no gene match. CDR3 residues: CASSQGLVRETQYS. DNA of the CDR3: TGTGCCAGCAGCCAAGGACTAGTACGAGAGACCCAGTACTCC.

This clonotype was observed at least ten times. The chain uses TRBV28 and TRBJ1-5; 7 nucleotides match TRBD1. CDR3 length: 14 amino acids. CDR1 and CDR2 (germline): MDHEN, SYDVKM. With 6 bases clipped from V and 5 bases from J, the junction kept 7 bases outside the gene matches. Here the CDR3 reads CASSQTGNHQPQHF. DNA of the CDR3: TGTGCCAGCAGCCAGACAGGGAATCATCAGCCCCAGCATTTT.

This clonotype appeared a few times. The J gene is TRBJ2-5, the V gene TRBV11-2, with 10 bases matching TRBD2. Germline V lookup: CDR1 SGHAT, CDR2 FQNNGV. This CDR3 region has 15 residues. V lost 0 bases and J lost 2; bases outside the gene matches: 0. For the CDR3, the DNA is TGTGCCAGCAGCTTAGATAGCGGGAGGCAAGAGACCCAGTACTTC. It codes for CASSLDSGRQETQYF.

The chain employs TRBV12-3 or TRBV12-4 and TRBJ1-4, with 9 bases identical to TRBD1. The V and J ends lost 5 bases and 8 bases, in that order; junction bases with no gene match: 6. The CDR3 is made up of 14 amino acids. CDR3 nucleotides: TGTGCCAGCAGTGGAGACAGGGGGGAAGAAAAACTGTTTTTT. This encodes CASSGDRGEEKLFF.

The V gene is TRBV30, the J gene TRBJ2-7; 9 bases fit TRBD1. CDR1 is GTSNPN and CDR2 is SVGIG in the germline V gene (reference sequence). The CDR3 is 15 amino acids. The V and J ends lost 4 bases and 5 bases, in that order; junction bases with no gene match: 12. In DNA form, the CDR3 reads TGTGCCTGGACCAGGGGCGGGACAGGGTCCCACGAGCAGTACTTC. This sequence encodes CAWTRGGTGSHEQYF.

As for this clonotype: A much more abundant neighbour one base away suggests this may be a read error. The J gene is TRBJ2-3, the V gene TRBV20-1; 7 bases align to TRBD1. The CDR3 has 16 residues. V was pared by 4 bases and J by 3 bases, with 13 bases of the junction left unmatched. Germline CDR1 is DFQATT and CDR2 is SNEGSKA (reference sequence). The CDR3 sequence is CSATQPDRVRTDTQYF. CDR3 nucleotides: TGCAGTGCTACCCAACCCGACAGGGTGAGAACAGATACGCAGTATTTT.

This clonotype occurred a few times. This chain joins TRBV29-1 and TRBJ2-1; 8 nucleotides line up with TRBD2. The CDR3 contains 17 residues. Germline CDR1 is SQVTM and CDR2 is ANQGSEA. V was pared by 0 bases and J by 2 bases, with 9 bases of the junction left unmatched. For the CDR3, the DNA is TGCAGCGTTGAAGAGTTGACCAGCGGGAGAACCTACAATGAGCAGTTCTTC. Encoded protein: CSVEELTSGRTYNEQFF.

The sample holds a few counts of this clonotype. The rearrangement uses TRBV5-1 and TRBJ2-7; D is unclear. Trimming stripped 2 bases from V and 7 bases from J, with 16 bases between. CDR3 size: 14 residues. Germline assignment: CDR1 SGHRS and CDR2 YFSETQ. Written as DNA, the CDR3 is TGCGCCAGCAGCTTCGACGGTGCGTCTCGGGAGCAGTACTTC. This gives the protein CASSFDGASREQYF.

This sequence joins TRBV12-3 or TRBV12-4 and TRBJ2-1; D unresolved. V was shortened by 4 bases and J by 7 bases, with 11 bases between the two germline ends. The CDR3 spans 13 residues. CDR3 in DNA: TGTGCCAGCAGTTCCCGTAGAGCGAATGAGCAGTTCTTC. This codes for CASSSRRANEQFF.

The rearrangement joins TRBV30 to TRBJ1-2, with 7 bases fitting TRBD1. CDR3 length: 16 residues. V dropped 5 bases and J dropped 0; count of bases not matched to a gene: 12. CDR1 is GTSNPN and CDR2 is SVGIG in the germline V gene (reference sequence). This chain's CDR3 is CAWARNRGPPNYGYTF. The CDR3 nucleotides are TGTGCCTGGGCCAGGAACAGGGGCCCTCCTAACTATGGCTACACCTTC. Together with reference TRBV30 and TRBJ1-2, the CDR3 gives the full variable domain: SQTIHQWPATLVQPVGSPLSLECTVEGTSNPNLYWYRQAAGRGLQLLFYSVGIGQISSEVPQNLSASRPQDRQFILSSKKLLLSDSGFYLCAWARNRGPPNYGYTFGSGTRLTVV.

The CDR3 DNA sequence: TGTGCCAGTAGTATACCGGCCGGCGAGCAGTACTTC. Protein: CASSIPAGEQYF. The chain combines TRBV19 with TRBJ2-7; D gene unclear. Germline V gene sequence: CDR1 LNHDA, CDR2 SQIVND (reference sequence). The CDR3 has 12 amino acids. Trimming shortened V by 2 bases and J by 6 bases, and 8 bases separated the two germline ends.

This clonotype is a singleton in its sample. This may be a read error, as it is one base from a much larger clone. CDR3: CASSTVRRANVLTF. The CDR3 bases are TGTGCCAGCAGCACCGTTAGAAGGGCCAACGTCCTGACTTTC. The chain employs TRBV27 and TRBJ2-6, with unresolved D. Trimming stripped 6 bases from V and 5 bases from J, with 11 bases between. The germline V gene has CDR1 MNHEY and CDR2 SMNVEV (reference sequence). There are 14 residues in the CDR3.

In its sample, this clonotype was seen once. Since a much larger clone is just one base distant, this may be a read error. The J gene is TRBJ2-7, the V gene TRBV20-1; D possibly corresponds to TRBD1 (6 bases). Trimming took off 5 bases at V and 4 bases at J, with 21 bases between the two ends. CDR3 length: 15 amino acids. The germline gives CDR1 DFQATT, CDR2 SNEGSKA (reference sequence). The CDR3 DNA follows: TGCAGTGCTCTTTCCCTGGACAGTCCTTATTACGAGCAGTACTTC. It specifies CSALSLDSPYYEQYF.

This clonotype was observed at least ten times. CDR3 amino acids: CASSPGSLEAFF. As DNA, the CDR3 is TGTGCCAGTAGCCCGGGCTCCCTTGAAGCTTTCTTT. V usage is TRBV19 and J usage is TRBJ1-1; D gene uncertain. Trimming left V 6 bases short and J 7 bases short, with 12 bases between. This CDR3 region has 12 residues. Germline CDR1 and CDR2: LNHDA and SQIVND (reference sequence).

This clonotype was observed a handful of times. The chain uses TRBV4-2 and TRBJ1-5; D gene uncertain. Germline V gene sequence: CDR1 LGHNA, CDR2 YNFKEQ. V shed 4 bases and J shed 5 bases, with 15 bases lying between them. This CDR3 region has 15 residues. The CDR3 region is CASSLHATSDQPQHF. The CDR3 DNA sequence: TGTGCCAGCAGCCTACACGCGACGAGCGATCAGCCCCAGCATTTT.